A selection of T cell receptor beta chains follows, all from one sample in a study of cytomegalovirus exposure and HLA in healthy donors. Produced via immunoSEQ multiplex PCR; TCRdb's table is partial and in-frame only. The top ten clones hold approximately 1.1% of a sample with around 120,000 clones, roughly 85% of them seen once. The sequenced material came from PBMCs. Source of these receptors: a boy between 5 and 17 years old in good health and CMV-seronegative. Both conserved end residues are part of each CDR3. A D gene is named only where the DNA matches it firmly. The size entry is marked missing in some rows and otherwise reads once, few, many or a size class.

j_call	v_call	d_call	clone_size	cdr3_aa	cdr3_nt
TRBJ2-7	TRBV7-9	-	once	CASSPGLNYEQYF	TGTGCCAGCAGCCCAGGACTAAACTACGAGCAGTACTTC
TRBJ1-5	TRBV2	TRBD1	-	CASSGGQGNQPQHF	TGTGCCAGCAGTGGCGGACAGGGGAATCAGCCCCAGCATTTT
TRBJ2-7	TRBV29-1	-	-	CSVEDRERGREQYF	TGCAGCGTTGAAGATCGGGAGAGGGGCCGGGAGCAGTACTTC
TRBJ1-3	TRBV6-1	-	-	CASSASGNTIYF	TGTGCCAGCAGTGCGTCTGGAAACACCATATATTTT
TRBJ1-2	TRBV10-3	-	-	CAISEPDRFGYTF	TGTGCCATCAGTGAGCCAGACAGGTTTGGCTACACCTTC
TRBJ1-3	TRBV30	-	-	CAWNRRSSGNTIYF	TGTGCCTGGAACAGACGTAGCTCTGGAAACACCATATATTTT
TRBJ2-1	TRBV30	TRBD2	-	CAWDGTSGSPWGHEQFF	TGTGCCTGGGACGGGACTAGCGGGAGCCCATGGGGGCATGAGCAGTTCTTC
TRBJ2-6	TRBV7-2	TRBD1	-	CASSLGTGGFSGANVLTF	TGTGCCAGCAGCTTAGGTACAGGGGGGTTCTCTGGGGCCAACGTCCTGACTTTC
TRBJ2-7	TRBV30	TRBD2	-	CAWVGTSGSFSEQYF	TGTGCCTGGGTCGGGACTAGCGGGAGCTTTAGCGAGCAGTACTTC
TRBJ1-1	TRBV6-1	-	-	CASSEALQVNTEAFF	TGTGCCAGCAGTGAAGCGCTTCAGGTGAACACTGAAGCTTTCTTT
TRBJ2-1	TRBV7-6	TRBD2	-	CASSFYLAGRYEQFF	TGTGCCAGCAGCTTTTACCTAGCCGGGAGGTATGAGCAGTTCTTC
TRBJ1-1	TRBV30	-	-	CAWSVLTDTEAFF	TGTGCCTGGAGTGTTTTAACTGACACTGAAGCTTTCTTT
TRBJ2-7	TRBV4-3	TRBD1	-	CASSQGTGVPYEQYF	TGCGCCAGCAGCCAAGGGACAGGGGTTCCCTACGAGCAGTACTTC
TRBJ2-7	TRBV30	-	-	CAWSIVRGFHEQYF	TGTGCCTGGAGTATCGTCCGCGGGTTCCACGAGCAGTACTTC
TRBJ1-1	TRBV30	-	-	CAWSVRGREAFF	TGTGCCTGGAGTGTACGCGGGCGTGAAGCTTTCTTT
TRBJ1-2	TRBV6-5	TRBD1	-	CASSMGTGLNGYTF	TGTGCCAGCAGTATGGGGACAGGGTTGAATGGCTACACCTTC
TRBJ2-7	TRBV6-1	TRBD2	-	CASRASGDYEQYF	TGTGCCAGCAGGGCTAGCGGGGACTACGAGCAGTACTTC
TRBJ1-5	TRBV6-6	-	-	CATHQATSSNQPQHF	TGTGCCACTCACCAGGCTACCTCTAGCAATCAGCCCCAGCATTTT
TRBJ1-2	TRBV4-1	TRBD1	-	CASSPSPGTGTNGYTF	TGCGCCAGCAGCCCTTCACCCGGGACAGGGACCAATGGCTACACCTTC
TRBJ2-1	TRBV11-3	TRBD1	-	CASSPRTGVGEQFF	TGTGCCAGCAGCCCCAGGACAGGGGTCGGTGAGCAGTTCTTC
TRBJ1-1	TRBV4-2	-	-	CASSLQSGYTEAFF	TGTGCCAGCAGCCTCCAATCGGGATACACTGAAGCTTTCTTT
TRBJ2-5	TRBV2	TRBD2	-	CASSEAPRGGETQYF	TGTGCCAGCAGTGAAGCCCCCCGGGGGGGAGAGACCCAGTACTTC
TRBJ2-5	TRBV30	TRBD2	-	CAWSVGEGTQYF	TGTGCCTGGAGTGTGGGGGAGGGGACCCAGTACTTC
TRBJ1-1	TRBV5-4	-	-	CASRTGNTEAFF	TGTGCCAGCAGAACAGGGAACACTGAAGCTTTCTTT
TRBJ1-4	TRBV18	TRBD1	-	CASSDSGTGGQELFF	TGTGCCAGCTCGGATTCCGGGACAGGGGGCCAGGAACTGTTTTTT
TRBJ2-6	TRBV5-1	TRBD2	-	CASSLEGLAGFSGANVLTF	TGCGCCAGCAGCTTGGAGGGACTAGCGGGCTTCTCTGGGGCCAACGTCCTGACTTTC
TRBJ2-5	TRBV10-3	-	few	CAISESQGRLETQYF	TGTGCCATCAGTGAGTCCCAGGGAAGACTAGAGACCCAGTACTTC
TRBJ1-2	TRBV30	-	-	CAWSKATYGYTF	TGTGCCTGGAGCAAAGCCACCTATGGCTACACCTTC
TRBJ1-1	TRBV19	TRBD1	-	CASSMTGNNVNTEAFF	TGTGCCAGTAGTATGACAGGGAATAATGTGAACACTGAAGCTTTCTTT
TRBJ2-3	TRBV13	-	once	CASRGLVADTQYF	TGTGCCAGCCGCGGACTGGTGGCAGATACGCAGTATTTT
TRBJ1-2	TRBV6-5	-	-	CASSRTNRDGYTF	TGTGCCAGCAGTCGCACCAACAGGGATGGCTACACCTTC
TRBJ1-1	TRBV27	-	-	CASSSPGLNTEAFF	TGTGCCAGCAGTTCACCGGGACTTAACACTGAAGCTTTCTTT
TRBJ2-2	TRBV30	-	-	CAWSVRLGRTGELFF	TGTGCCTGGAGTGTAAGACTAGGGCGGACCGGGGAGCTGTTTTTT
TRBJ2-1	TRBV5-1	TRBD2	-	CASSLGGSSYNEQFF	TGCGCCAGCAGCTTGGGCGGGAGCTCCTACAATGAGCAGTTCTTC
TRBJ2-3	TRBV5-1	-	few	CASSLLSGTDTQYF	TGCGCCAGCAGCCTTTTGTCAGGAACAGATACGCAGTATTTT
TRBJ2-1	TRBV5-4	TRBD1	-	CASSPGTGAFGEQFF	TGTGCCAGCAGCCCCGGGACAGGGGCTTTTGGTGAGCAGTTCTTC
TRBJ2-1	TRBV11-2	-	-	CASSLGSNGEQFF	TGTGCCAGCAGCTTAGGCTCTAATGGTGAGCAGTTCTTC
TRBJ2-5	TRBV7-8	TRBD2	-	CASSLVWGTSGRLETQYF	TGTGCCAGCAGCTTAGTATGGGGGACTAGCGGGAGGCTGGAGACCCAGTACTTC
TRBJ2-5	TRBV7-2	TRBD2	-	CASSLDAGGETQYF	TGTGCCAGCAGCTTAGATGCGGGAGGCGAGACCCAGTACTTC
TRBJ1-4	TRBV6-1	TRBD1	-	CASTRDRVEKLFF	TGTGCCAGCACCCGGGACAGGGTTGAAAAACTGTTTTTT
TRBJ1-1	TRBV9	TRBD1	-	CASSAAGQGFTEAFF	TGTGCCAGCAGTGCCGCCGGACAGGGTTTCACTGAAGCTTTCTTT
TRBJ1-2	TRBV5-4	TRBD1	-	CASSFPEGASLYGYTF	TGTGCCAGCAGCTTTCCCGAGGGGGCGTCTCTCTATGGCTACACCTTC
TRBJ1-3	TRBV5-8	-	-	CASSSGTFSVGNTIYF	TGTGCCAGCAGCTCCGGGACTTTCTCTGTTGGAAACACCATATATTTT
TRBJ2-1	TRBV30	TRBD1	-	CAWSSGTGPNEQFF	TGTGCCTGGAGTTCCGGGACAGGGCCCAATGAGCAGTTCTTC
TRBJ2-7	TRBV30	TRBD2	-	CAWKTSDYEQYF	TGTGCCTGGAAGACTAGCGACTACGAGCAGTACTTC
TRBJ2-7	TRBV14	-	-	CASSHRDITYEQYF	TGTGCCAGCAGCCACCGGGACATAACCTACGAGCAGTACTTC
TRBJ1-1	TRBV6-5	TRBD1	-	CASSYSMQGVSTEAFF	TGTGCCAGCAGTTACTCGATGCAGGGGGTCAGCACTGAAGCTTTCTTT
TRBJ2-6	TRBV19	TRBD2	-	CASHSGGVRSGANVLTF	TGTGCCAGTCACTCGGGAGGAGTACGATCTGGGGCCAACGTCCTGACTTTC
TRBJ2-1	TRBV15	TRBD2	-	CATSRTSGHNEQFF	TGTGCCACCAGTAGGACTAGCGGACACAATGAGCAGTTCTTC
TRBJ1-5	TRBV19	TRBD1	-	CASSTGTGGRPQHF	TGTGCCAGTTCAACCGGGACAGGGGGCCGGCCCCAGCATTTT
TRBJ1-1	TRBV7-2	TRBD1	once	CASSTNRGDPEAFF	TGTGCCAGCAGCACCAACAGGGGGGACCCTGAAGCTTTCTTT
TRBJ1-1	TRBV30	TRBD1	-	CAWNQGVGTEAFF	TGTGCCTGGAATCAGGGGGTGGGGACTGAAGCTTTCTTT
TRBJ2-1	TRBV5-6	TRBD1	once	CASSWGQGDYNEQFF	TGTGCCAGCAGCTGGGGACAGGGGGACTACAATGAGCAGTTCTTC